These 19 T cell receptor beta chains originate from one sample sequenced in a study of OX40 agonist ivuxolimab in advanced cancers. The repertoire was sequenced with immunoSEQ multiplex PCR; TCRdb's copy has only in-frame clones and lacks some. The table lists roughly 80,000 clones, around 84% of them singletons. The sequences come from CD4+ or CD8+ T cells sorted from blood, collected in a trial of the OX40 agonist ivuxolimab. All receptors derive from an adult with an advanced solid tumor such as melanoma, head and neck, liver or kidney cancer.

V usage is TRBV5-8 and J usage is TRBJ2-5; the D gene is possibly TRBD1 (5 bases). The CDR3 sequence is 12 residues long. V was clipped by 7 bases and J by 5 bases, with 12 bases between them. Germline V gene sequence: CDR1 SGHTS, CDR2 YDEGEE. The CDR3 region is CASPDNGETQYF. The DNA of the CDR3 is TGTGCCAGCCCGGACAATGGGGAGACCCAGTACTTC.

The rearrangement links TRBV7-6 to TRBJ1-5, with D possibly TRBD1 on 5 matching bases. The CDR3 totals 13 residues. The germline V and J ends were trimmed by 9 bases and 2 bases, with 11 bases remaining between them. The germline V gene has CDR1 SGHVS and CDR2 FNYEAQ. CDR3 loop: CASSRGRNQPQHF. CDR3 nucleotide sequence: TGTGCCAGTTCGAGGGGCCGCAATCAGCCCCAGCATTTT.

V usage is TRBV5-5 and J usage is TRBJ2-7, with D perhaps matching TRBD1 (5 bases). Looked up from germline, CDR1 is SGHKS and CDR2 is YYEKEE (reference sequence). The CDR3 is made up of 14 amino acids. The germline V and J ends were trimmed by 1 base and 2 bases, with 10 bases remaining between them. The CDR3 reads CASSLRQGTYEQYF. Written as DNA, the CDR3 is TGTGCCAGCAGCTTGAGGCAGGGAACCTACGAGCAGTACTTC. The full variable domain, in which reference TRBV5-5 and TRBJ2-7 provide the parts outside the CDR3, is DAGVTQSPTHLIKTRGQQVTLRCSPISGHKSVSWYQQVLGQGPQFIFQYYEKEERGRGNFPDRFSARQFPNYSSELNVNALLLGDSALYLCASSLRQGTYEQYFGPGTRLTVT.

J is TRBJ2-2 and V is TRBV19; D is perhaps TRBD2 (7 bases). V dropped 7 bases and J dropped 5 bases, with 17 bases sitting between them. Germline lookup yields CDR1 LNHDA and CDR2 SQIVND (reference sequence). This CDR3 has 15 residues. The CDR3 reads CASTSRGAGTGELFF. As DNA, the CDR3 is TGTGCCAGTACCTCTCGGGGGGCCGGTACCGGGGAGCTGTTTTTT.

The chain recombines TRBV23-1 with TRBJ2-7; D gene ambiguous. TRBV23-1 is an ORF; its function is uncertain. The CDR3 runs 12 residues. V was clipped by 0 bases and J by 1 base, with 1 base between them. CDR3 loop: CASSQSSYEQYF. In DNA form, the CDR3 reads TGCGCCAGCAGTCAATCGTCCTACGAGCAGTACTTC.

CDR3 sequence: CASSRGQGAYEQYF. The CDR3 nucleotides read TGTGCCAGTAGTAGGGGACAGGGAGCGTACGAGCAGTACTTC. The rearrangement uses TRBV19 and TRBJ2-7; 9 nucleotides match TRBD1. CDR1 is LNHDA, CDR2 SQIVND, per germline (reference sequence). With V trimmed by 4 bases and J by 4 bases, 5 bases remained unmatched. The CDR3 spans 14 residues. Combining the CDR3 with reference TRBV19 and TRBJ2-7 gives the whole variable domain DGGITQSPKYLFRKEGQNVTLSCEQNLNHDAMYWYRQDPGQGLRLIYYSQIVNDFQKGDIAEGYSVSREKKESFPLTVTSAQKNPTAFYLCASSRGQGAYEQYFGPGTRLTVT.

The gene calls are TRBV6-5 and TRBJ2-7, with D perhaps being TRBD1 or TRBD2 (7 bases each). Trimming stripped 5 bases from V and 10 bases from J, with 24 bases between. The CDR3 sequence is 15 residues long. In germline, CDR1 is MNHEY, CDR2 SVGAGI. The chain's CDR3 is CASSPSLSGGDYQYF. CDR3 bases: TGTGCCAGCAGTCCTTCCTTATCAGGGGGGGATTACCAGTACTTC.

V and J are TRBV10-1 and TRBJ1-4; possibly TRBD1 for D (6 bases). The CDR3 loop spans 13 amino acids. Trimming took off 10 bases at V and 8 bases at J, with 17 bases between the two ends. CDR1 WNHNN and CDR2 SYGVQD come from the germline V gene (reference sequence). The CDR3: CATNRVLGEKLFF. In DNA form, the CDR3 reads TGCGCCACCAACAGGGTTCTTGGCGAAAAACTGTTTTTT.

The chain combines TRBV10-3 with TRBJ2-1, with D hard to call. Germline V gene sequence: CDR1 ENHRY, CDR2 SYGVKD. V lost 10 bases, J lost 4 bases, and 14 bases lay in between. The CDR3 contains 13 residues. The CDR3 loop is CATIPGSYNEQFF. In DNA form, the CDR3 reads TGTGCCACGATCCCCGGATCTTACAATGAGCAGTTCTTC.

This clone has only one observation. V and J are TRBV4-2 and TRBJ2-3; 7 bases match TRBD2. Germline V gene data show CDR1 as LGHNA and CDR2 as YNFKEQ. V lost 6 bases and J lost 1; bases outside the gene matches: 4. This CDR3 has 14 amino acids. Here the CDR3 reads CASRAGRRTDTQYF. The CDR3 DNA reads as TGTGCCAGCAGAGCGGGGCGGCGCACAGATACGCAGTATTTT.

The gene calls are TRBV13 and TRBJ1-2, with D possibly being TRBD1 (5 bases). The V gene's germline CDR1 is PRHDT and CDR2 FYEKMQ (reference sequence). V was pared by 0 bases and J by 8 bases, with 22 bases between. The CDR3 is 17 amino acids. The chain's CDR3 is CASSLGLNGGRVRGYTF. The CDR3 DNA is TGTGCCAGCAGCTTAGGCCTAAATGGGGGACGGGTAAGAGGCTACACCTTC.

This clone was observed a single time. The chain couples TRBV19 to TRBJ1-5; D possibly corresponds to TRBD1 (5 bases). V was clipped by 3 bases and J by 5 bases, with 11 bases between them. From germline, CDR1 is LNHDA and CDR2 SQIVND (reference sequence). The CDR3 is made up of 14 amino acids. In DNA, the CDR3 is TGTGCCAGTAGTATTCGGCAGGGTGATCAGCCCCAGCATTTT. The encoded protein is CASSIRQGDQPQHF. The variable domain in full, completed from reference TRBV19 and TRBJ1-5, reads DGGITQSPKYLFRKEGQNVTLSCEQNLNHDAMYWYRQDPGQGLRLIYYSQIVNDFQKGDIAEGYSVSREKKESFPLTVTSAQKNPTAFYLCASSIRQGDQPQHFGDGTRLSIL.

This sequence joins TRBV29-1 and TRBJ2-1; no clear D. The CDR3 sequence is 15 residues long. V lost 5 bases and J 5 bases, leaving 19 bases between the germline ends. Germline loops: CDR1 SQVTM, CDR2 ANQGSEA. The CDR3 nucleotides are TGCAGCGTTTCACAGACGTCCGGCTTTGACAATGAGCAGTTCTTC. As protein: CSVSQTSGFDNEQFF.

To note about this clone: Because the CDR3 is missing its conserved closing phenylalanine or tryptophan, this is likely a read error. The CDR3 nucleotides are TGTGCCACCAGCACCCGGACTAAAGGCGGCTATGGCTACACCCTC. Translation gives CATSTRTKGGYGYTL. The V and J genes are TRBV15 and TRBJ1-2; the D is unclear. Germline CDR1 is LNHNV and CDR2 is YYDKDF (reference sequence). CDR3 size: 15 residues. Between the trimmed V and J ends, which lost 4 bases and 4 bases, there was a span of 16 bases.

The chain couples TRBV6-1 to TRBJ2-7, with D possibly being TRBD2 (6 bases). The CDR3 loop spans 13 amino acids. V was trimmed by 7 bases and J by 7 bases, leaving 17 bases between them. CDR1 is MNHNS, CDR2 SASEGT, per germline. The CDR3 is CASTSGRYVEQYF. The CDR3 DNA follows: TGTGCCAGCACTTCGGGGAGGTATGTTGAGCAGTACTTC.

This sequence joins TRBV21-1 and TRBJ2-5; TRBD1 was called by the table and not checked on the DNA. TRBV21-1 is designated a pseudogene. This CDR3 is built from 15 residues. This chain's CDR3 is CASSKGYRGQETQYF. The CDR3 DNA reads TGTGCCAGCAGCAAAGGGTATAGGGGCCAAGAGACCCAGTACTTC.

The chain links TRBV4-1 to TRBJ2-3, with 14 bases fitting TRBD2. After removal of 4 bases from V and 0 bases from J, the junction contained 6 bases not matched to a gene. The germline CDR1 and CDR2 sequences are MGHRA and YSYEKL. The CDR3 is made up of 18 amino acids. CDR3 DNA: TGCGCCAGCAGCCGACTAGCGGGGGGGACGCCCAGCACAGATACGCAGTATTTT. It yields the protein CASSRLAGGTPSTDTQYF.

The rearrangement joins TRBV6-5 to TRBJ1-1; D unclear. CDR3 length: 15 amino acids. The V end lost 2 bases, the J end lost 6 bases, and 16 bases lay between the germline ends. Germline V lookup: CDR1 MNHEY, CDR2 SVGAGI. In nucleotides, the CDR3 is TGTGCCAGCAGTTACGAGGGCGGGCCAAGGGCTGAAGCTTTCTTT. Translation gives CASSYEGGPRAEAFF.

The chain employs TRBV5-5 and TRBJ1-6; no definite D call. This CDR3 spans 15 amino acids. Per germline, CDR1 SGHKS and CDR2 YYEKEE (reference sequence). The V gene lost 0 bases and the J gene lost 2 bases, with 6 bases spanning the gap. The CDR3 region has the DNA TGTGCCAGCAGCTTGGGGTTGGCCTATAATTCACCCCTCCACTTT. It codes for CASSLGLAYNSPLHF. The entire variable domain, with the rest obtained from reference TRBV5-5 and TRBJ1-6, is as follows: DAGVTQSPTHLIKTRGQQVTLRCSPISGHKSVSWYQQVLGQGPQFIFQYYEKEERGRGNFPDRFSARQFPNYSSELNVNALLLGDSALYLCASSLGLAYNSPLHFGNGTRLTVT.